Following are 24 T cell receptor beta chains from one sample sequenced in a study of tumor-infiltrating lymphocytes in localized non-small cell lung cancer. Only in-frame clones appear in the TCRdb table, and some are missing; sequencing was by immunoSEQ multiplex PCR. Here the sample spans about 12,000 clones, approximately 80% being singletons. The sequencing input was lung tumor tissue. Receptors originate from a human donor with non-small cell lung cancer.

The rearrangement links TRBV19 to TRBJ2-1, with D perhaps matching TRBD1 (5 bases). The CDR3 loop spans 14 amino acids. Trimming removed 6 bases from V and 1 base from J, with 10 bases in between. Germline V gene sequence: CDR1 LNHDA, CDR2 SQIVND (reference sequence). Written as DNA, the CDR3 is TGTGCCAGTAGGCAGGGCGGATCCTACAATGAGCAGTTCTTC. Translating it yields CASRQGGSYNEQFF.

This clone was seen more than once but under ten times. The rearrangement joins TRBV27 to TRBJ1-2; tentative D call: TRBD1 (5 bases). With 6 bases removed from V and 4 bases from J, the gap between germline ends came to 18 bases. This CDR3 is 15 amino acids long. Germline CDR1 and CDR2: MNHEY and SMNVEV (reference sequence). The CDR3, as DNA: TGTGCCAGCAGCCCCCTGGACACCTTCCCCTATGGCTACACCTTC. Translating it yields CASSPLDTFPYGYTF.

This clone was seen a few times. The chain recombines TRBV5-1 with TRBJ1-3; no firm D call. Germline V CDR1 and CDR2: SGHRS, YFSETQ. The germline V and J ends were trimmed by 3 bases and 0 bases, with 7 bases remaining between them. CDR3 length: 14 residues. In DNA, the CDR3 is TGCGCCAGCAGCTCCCGGGCCTCTGGAAACACCATATATTTT. This encodes CASSSRASGNTIYF. The whole variable domain, filled in from reference TRBV5-1 and TRBJ1-3, reads KAGVTQTPRYLIKTRGQQVTLSCSPISGHRSVSWYQQTPGQGLQFLFEYFSETQRNKGNFPGRFSGRQFSNSRSEMNVSTLELGDSALYLCASSSRASGNTIYFGEGSWLTVV.

V and J are TRBV7-2 and TRBJ1-1; a weak D match, TRBD1 (5 bases). The V and J ends lost 5 bases and 1 base respectively, with 8 bases between them. The germline gives CDR1 SGHTA, CDR2 FQGNSA. This CDR3 contains 13 residues. The CDR3 region is CASSAQENTEAFF. The CDR3 region has the DNA TGTGCCAGCAGCGCACAGGAGAACACTGAAGCTTTCTTT.

The CDR3 DNA is TGTGCCAGCAGCGTAGGTACGGTAAACACCGGGGAGCTGTTTTTT. Amino acid sequence: CASSVGTVNTGELFF. The rearrangement links TRBV9 to TRBJ2-2, with D unresolved. V shed 0 bases and J shed 2 bases, with 8 bases lying between them. Germline CDR1 reads SGDLS; CDR2 reads YYNGEE. This CDR3 comprises 15 residues. Filled out from reference TRBV9 and TRBJ2-2, the complete variable domain reads DSGVTQTPKHLITATGQRVTLRCSPRSGDLSVYWYQQSLDQGLQFLIQYYNGEERAKGNILERFSAQQFPDLHSELNLSSLELGDSALYFCASSVGTVNTGELFFGEGSRLTVL.

This clone was detected only once. The V and J genes are TRBV6-5 and TRBJ1-1, with D unclear. The V gene's germline CDR1 is MNHEY and CDR2 SVGAGI. CDR3 length: 13 residues. Trimming took 10 bases from V and 5 from J, leaving 17 bases between them. The chain's CDR3 is CATRRAVGTEAFF. In DNA, the CDR3 is TGTGCCACAAGGCGGGCCGTGGGGACTGAAGCTTTCTTT.

The chain couples TRBV7-8 to TRBJ1-2; D remains ambiguous. Trimming took 2 bases from V and 4 from J, leaving 8 bases between them. Germline CDR1 and CDR2: SGHVS and FQNEAQ. This CDR3 has 13 residues. The CDR3 protein is CASSLPRSYGYTF. In DNA form, the CDR3 reads TGTGCCAGCAGCTTACCCAGGAGCTATGGCTACACCTTC.

This chain uses TRBV30 with TRBJ1-2; no clear D gene. There are 12 residues in the CDR3. Trimming removed 3 bases from V and 4 bases from J, with 9 bases in between. CDR1 is GTSNPN and CDR2 is SVGIG in the germline V gene (reference sequence). CDR3 sequence: CAWSQSLYGYTF. The CDR3 DNA follows: TGTGCCTGGAGCCAAAGTCTCTATGGCTACACCTTC. Based on the CDR3 plus reference TRBV30 and TRBJ1-2, the full variable domain is SQTIHQWPATLVQPVGSPLSLECTVEGTSNPNLYWYRQAAGRGLQLLFYSVGIGQISSEVPQNLSASRPQDRQFILSSKKLLLSDSGFYLCAWSQSLYGYTFGSGTRLTVV.

The chain has TRBV10-3 and TRBJ2-7; D remains ambiguous. The CDR3 contains 14 residues. The V gene's germline CDR1 is ENHRY and CDR2 SYGVKD. V shed 10 bases and J shed 0 bases, with 16 bases lying between them. CDR3 coding DNA: TGTGCCACATCTACACCCAGTAACTCCTACGAGCAGTACTTC. Translated: CATSTPSNSYEQYF.

The chain joins TRBV7-9 to TRBJ2-7; perhaps TRBD1 as D (5 bases). V lost 6 bases to trimming and J lost 9 bases, with 18 bases between them. Per germline, CDR1 SEHNR and CDR2 FQNEAQ (reference sequence). This CDR3 region has 13 residues. The CDR3, as DNA: TGTGCCAGCAGTTCCAGGGCCTCCTCCGTGCAGTACTTC. It translates to CASSSRASSVQYF.

The sample holds a few counts of this clone. The gene calls are TRBV14 and TRBJ2-5; D may be TRBD1 (5 bases). From germline, CDR1 is SGHDN and CDR2 FVKESK. V was clipped by 3 bases and J by 2 bases, with 10 bases between them. The CDR3 covers 14 residues. The CDR3 DNA sequence: TGTGCCAGCAGCCAGGACACCAATCAAGAGACCCAGTACTTC. Protein sequence: CASSQDTNQETQYF.

This clone occurred a few times. This chain links TRBV13 with TRBJ2-3; tentative D call: TRBD1 (5 bases). The germline CDR1 and CDR2 sequences are PRHDT and FYEKMQ (reference sequence). This CDR3 comprises 16 residues. Between the trimmed V and J ends, which lost 5 bases and 2 bases, there was a span of 17 bases. CDR3 sequence (DNA): TGTGCCAGCAGCCACCGGACACCTAGGGTCACAGATACGCAGTATTTT. It encodes CASSHRTPRVTDTQYF.

The chain is built from TRBV11-2 and TRBJ2-7; 9 bases align to TRBD1. CDR3 length equals 16 residues. Trimming at V came to 3 bases and at J to 3 bases, leaving 9 bases not matched to a gene. The germline V gene encodes CDR1 SGHAT and CDR2 FQNNGV. This CDR3 is CASSFGQGHPIYEQYF. The CDR3 nucleotides read TGTGCCAGCAGCTTCGGACAGGGGCACCCGATCTACGAGCAGTACTTC.

This clone was recorded once. The genes are TRBV19 and TRBJ2-7, with 9 bases identical to TRBD2. This CDR3 comprises 15 residues. The V and J ends lost 2 bases and 4 bases, in that order; junction bases with no gene match: 6. Germline CDR1 and CDR2: LNHDA and SQIVND (reference sequence). As DNA, the CDR3 is TGTGCCAGTAGTATACTCCGCGGGGGGGCTTACGAGCAGTACTTC. Protein product: CASSILRGGAYEQYF.

The gene calls are TRBV6-5 and TRBJ2-7; 10 bases map to TRBD1. CDR1 MNHEY and CDR2 SVGAGI come from the germline V gene. The V gene end was trimmed by 7 bases and the J gene end by 7 bases; junction bases not matched to a gene: 13. CDR3 length: 15 amino acids. In DNA form, the CDR3 reads TGTGCCAGCAAAGATGACAGGGGGCTCGCTAGGGAGCAGTACTTC. Its translation is CASKDDRGLAREQYF.

The chain combines TRBV19 with TRBJ1-6; the D gene is possibly TRBD1 (6 bases). Trimming pared 3 bases from V and 7 bases from J, leaving 7 bases between. This CDR3 contains 13 residues. In germline, CDR1 is LNHDA, CDR2 SQIVND (reference sequence). This CDR3 reads CASSMGQNSPLHF. The CDR3 DNA reads as TGTGCCAGTAGTATGGGACAAAATTCACCCCTCCACTTT.

This clone was observed a handful of times. The DNA for the CDR3 is TGCGCCAGCAGCTTTCAGGGTCAGGGAACAGATACGCAGTATTTT. This translates into CASSFQGQGTDTQYF. The gene calls are TRBV5-1 and TRBJ2-3, with D perhaps matching TRBD1 (5 bases). CDR1 and CDR2 (germline): SGHRS, YFSETQ. V was clipped by 2 bases and J by 3 bases, with 13 bases between them. The CDR3 is 15 amino acids.

The table lists this clone with a count of one. In DNA form, the CDR3 reads TGTGCCAGCAGATTGACAGGAGCCGGGGAGCTGTTTTTT. This sequence encodes CASRLTGAGELFF. The V gene is TRBV6-5, the J gene TRBJ2-2, with D possibly matching TRBD1 (6 bases). This CDR3 is 13 amino acids long. V was cut by 6 bases and J by 6 bases, with 11 bases left in between. The germline gives CDR1 MNHEY, CDR2 SVGAGI.

This sequence joins TRBV25-1 and TRBJ1-6, with D hard to call. V shed 2 bases and J shed 15 bases, with 11 bases lying between them. Germline V gene sequence: CDR1 MGHDK, CDR2 SYGVNS. The CDR3 consists of 12 residues. The CDR3, as DNA: TGTGCCAGCAGTGAACAAGGGCAGCTCCTCCACTTT. Protein: CASSEQGQLLHF.

The chain couples TRBV10-3 to TRBJ1-6; D is unresolved. There are 13 residues in the CDR3. Germline CDR1 reads ENHRY; CDR2 reads SYGVKD. Between the trimmed V and J ends, which lost 4 bases and 5 bases, there was a span of 6 bases. CDR3 nucleotides: TGTGCCATCAGTGGGGGAGATAATTCACCCCTCCACTTT. This sequence encodes CAISGGDNSPLHF.

This chain links TRBV19 with TRBJ2-3, with D maybe TRBD1 (5 bases). From germline, CDR1 is LNHDA and CDR2 SQIVND (reference sequence). V was shortened by 0 bases and J by 0 bases, with 7 bases between the two germline ends. This CDR3 is built from 15 residues. DNA of the CDR3: TGTGCCAGTAGTATAGACAGGGTTAGCACAGATACGCAGTATTTT. This codes for CASSIDRVSTDTQYF.

The chain recombines TRBV11-2 with TRBJ2-7; TRBD2 agrees at 7 bases. This CDR3 comprises 16 residues. V lost 5 bases, J lost 0 bases, and 10 bases stayed unmatched. Germline V gene data show CDR1 as SGHAT and CDR2 as FQNNGV. In DNA, the CDR3 is TGTGCCAGCAGCCCCGGGAGGCTCTTGAGCTCCTACGAGCAGTACTTC. Protein product: CASSPGRLLSSYEQYF.

Details on this clone: One junction end does not reproduce the germline sequence, and a read error may be involved. This rearrangement joins TRBV7-2 to TRBJ1-4; D gene ambiguous. Germline V CDR1 and CDR2: SGHTA, FQGNSA. The CDR3 is 14 amino acids. CDR3 DNA sequence: TGTGCCAGCAGCCCTCACTCAAGAGGAGTCCCGATTGATTTT. The encoded protein is CASSPHSRGVPIDF.

The chain is built from TRBV5-5 and TRBJ1-3, with 7 bases that match TRBD1. Germline V gives CDR1 SGHKS, CDR2 YYEKEE (reference sequence). J gave up 2 bases and V 0 bases, and 2 bases lay outside the gene matches. CDR3 length equals 15 residues. The CDR3 is CASSLVGTAGNTIYF. CDR3 nucleotides: TGTGCCAGCAGCTTGGTGGGGACAGCTGGAAACACCATATATTTT.